This T cell receptor (beta chain) was obtained from a study of blood T cell repertoires in COVID-19. The CDR3 is 17 amino acids. Looked up from germline, CDR1 is SGHTA and CDR2 is FQGNSA. V shed 6 bases and J 1 base; nucleotides not matched to a gene: 8. The data were produced by immunoSEQ multiplex PCR, yet TCRdb's version contains in-frame clones alone and is incomplete. The data hold 65,000 to 90,000 clones, with around 86% observed a single time. The rearrangement joins TRBV7-2 to TRBJ2-1, with 11 bases lining up with TRBD2. This TCR was recovered from a woman aged 18-35 years with acute or convalescent COVID-19. The sequenced sample was peripheral blood. CDR3 DNA sequence: TGTGCCAGCAGTCCAAGACTAGCGGGGCTTTCCTACAATGAGCAGTTCTTC. Translated, it gives CASSPRLAGLSYNEQFF.